This T cell receptor beta chain was obtained from a study of T cells after yellow fever vaccination. Universal primer sites and UMIs were introduced during 5'RACE template-switching synthesis of TCR cDNA. TCRdb re-derived calls from the 5' RACE reads in MiXCR, one entry per CDR3 protein. The data show hundreds of thousands of distinct CDR3 sequences, approximately 13% seen once. Regarding the study as a whole: Reappearing after the booster were most of the clones from primary vaccination (almost 97% CD4, 88% CD8). It was the secondary response that reached its peak faster, day 5 versus 15, but it was weaker.

Turning to this clonotype: Its antigen is as yet unknown.

Source: PBMCs, taken on the day of the yellow fever booster vaccination. The TCR sequence derives from a man aged 30-40 years who received the YFV17D yellow fever vaccine.

The CDR3 loop is CASTLRTVSYGYTF. The DNA for the CDR3 is TGTGCCAGCACCCTCCGGACAGTCTCCTATGGCTACACCTTC. The V call is TRBV5-5, the J call TRBJ1-2, with D possibly matching TRBD1 (6 bases). Trimming took off 6 bases at V and 4 bases at J, with 16 bases between the two ends. CDR1 SGHKS and CDR2 YYEKEE come from the germline V gene (reference sequence). The length of the CDR3 is 14 residues.